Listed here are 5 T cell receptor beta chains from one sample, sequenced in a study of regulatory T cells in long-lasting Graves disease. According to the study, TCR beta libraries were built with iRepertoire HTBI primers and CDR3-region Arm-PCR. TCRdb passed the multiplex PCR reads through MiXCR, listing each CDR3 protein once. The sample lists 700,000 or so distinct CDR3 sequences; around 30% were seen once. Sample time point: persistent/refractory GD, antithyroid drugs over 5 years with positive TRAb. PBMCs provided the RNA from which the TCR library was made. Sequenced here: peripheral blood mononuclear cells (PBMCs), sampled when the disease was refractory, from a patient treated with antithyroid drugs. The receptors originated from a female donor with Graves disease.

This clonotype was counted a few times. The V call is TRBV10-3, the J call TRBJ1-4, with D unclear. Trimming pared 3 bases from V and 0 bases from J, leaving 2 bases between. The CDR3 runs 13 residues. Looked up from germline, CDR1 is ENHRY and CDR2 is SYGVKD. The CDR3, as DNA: TGTGCCATCAGTGACACAACTAATGAAAAACTGTTTTTT. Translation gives CAISDTTNEKLFF.

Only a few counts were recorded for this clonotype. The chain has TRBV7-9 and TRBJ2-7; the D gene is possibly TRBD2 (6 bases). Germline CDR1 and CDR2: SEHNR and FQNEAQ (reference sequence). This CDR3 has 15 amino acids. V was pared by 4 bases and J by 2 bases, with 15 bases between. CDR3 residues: CASSSLRDSPYEQYF. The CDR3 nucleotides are TGTGCCAGCAGCTCGCTCCGGGACTCACCCTACGAGCAGTACTTC.

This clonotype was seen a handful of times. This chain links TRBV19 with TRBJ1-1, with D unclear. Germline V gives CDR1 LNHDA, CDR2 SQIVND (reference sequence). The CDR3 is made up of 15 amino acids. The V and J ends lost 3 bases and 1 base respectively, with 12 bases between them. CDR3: CASSITAGSNTEAFF. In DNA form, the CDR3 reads TGTGCCAGTAGTATTACGGCAGGTTCGAACACTGAAGCTTTCTTT.

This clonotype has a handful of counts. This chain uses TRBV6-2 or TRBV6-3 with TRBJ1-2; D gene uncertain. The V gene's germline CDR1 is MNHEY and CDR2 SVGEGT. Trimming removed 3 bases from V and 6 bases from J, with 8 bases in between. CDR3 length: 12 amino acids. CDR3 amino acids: CASSYPGDGYTF. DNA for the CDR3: TGTGCCAGCAGTTATCCCGGGGATGGCTACACCTTC.

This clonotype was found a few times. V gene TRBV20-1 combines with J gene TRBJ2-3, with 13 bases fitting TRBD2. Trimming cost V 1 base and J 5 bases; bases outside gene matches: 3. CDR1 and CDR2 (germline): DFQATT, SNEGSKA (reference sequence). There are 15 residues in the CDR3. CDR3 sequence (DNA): TGCAGTGCTAGAGGGACTAGCGGGAGTTTAGATACGCAGTATTTT. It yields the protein CSARGTSGSLDTQYF.